One and the same sample provided the 8 T cell receptor beta chains below, sequenced in a study of blood T cell repertoires in COVID-19. Sequencing was performed with immunoSEQ multiplex PCR; in TCRdb, only in-frame clones are kept and a portion is missing. Of around 230,000 clones listed, about 87% were seen once; the top ten hold 2.5%. Specimen: PBMCs or T cells enriched from blood (not recorded which). The origin of the receptors is a woman aged 40-49 years with acute COVID-19.

Regarding this clone: The same CDR3 can be traced to other DNA sequences in this sample. The chain is built from TRBV5-1 and TRBJ2-3; 7 bases match TRBD2. Germline CDR1 SGHRS, CDR2 YFSETQ. This CDR3 contains 15 residues. V was pared by 3 bases and J by 3 bases, with 7 bases of the junction left unmatched. The CDR3 sequence is CASSSTGGGTDTQYF. The CDR3 DNA sequence: TGCGCCAGCAGCTCCACCGGGGGAGGGACAGATACGCAGTATTTT.

The chain joins TRBV6-2 or TRBV6-3 to TRBJ2-3; weak D call: TRBD1 (6 bases). Between the trimmed V and J ends, which lost 4 bases and 4 bases, there was a span of 12 bases. Germline V gene lookup returns CDR1 MNHEY and CDR2 SVGEGT. The CDR3 runs to 14 residues. CDR3 sequence reads: CASSFLGGSDTQYF. In DNA, the CDR3 is TGTGCCAGCAGTTTTCTAGGGGGATCAGATACGCAGTATTTT.

V is TRBV3-1 (or the pseudogene TRBV3-2) and J is TRBJ1-2; D gene unclear. This CDR3 contains 14 residues. Germline V gives CDR1 LGHDT, CDR2 YNNKEL (reference sequence). V was trimmed by 0 bases and J by 4 bases, leaving 9 bases between them. The CDR3 sequence: CASSQDNLPYGYTF. Written as DNA, the CDR3 is TGTGCCAGCAGCCAAGATAACCTACCCTATGGCTACACCTTC.

The chain links TRBV5-6 to TRBJ1-3; no clear D. Germline CDR1 and CDR2: SGHDT and YYEEEE. This CDR3 region has 17 residues. Between the trimmed V and J ends, which lost 3 bases and 0 bases, there was a span of 16 bases. Here the CDR3 reads CASSSLQVSSSGNTIYF. Here the CDR3 DNA reads TGTGCCAGCAGCTCTCTCCAGGTTTCAAGCTCTGGAAACACCATATATTTT.

The rearrangement uses TRBV5-1 and TRBJ1-1, with D possibly being TRBD1 (5 bases). V was cut by 4 bases and J by 3 bases, with 10 bases left in between. The length of the CDR3 is 13 residues. The germline CDR1 and CDR2 sequences are SGHRS and YFSETQ. The DNA for the CDR3 is TGCGCCAGCAGCAGGGGTCTGGACACTGAAGCTTTCTTT. Translated, it gives CASSRGLDTEAFF.

V is TRBV9 and J is TRBJ2-2, with 9 bases fitting TRBD2. In germline, CDR1 is SGDLS, CDR2 YYNGEE. V dropped 2 bases and J dropped 3; count of bases not matched to a gene: 8. The CDR3 consists of 17 residues. CDR3 residues: CASSVFAGGRDTGELFF. The CDR3, as DNA: TGTGCCAGCAGCGTCTTTGCGGGGGGGCGCGACACCGGGGAGCTGTTTTTT.

The chain is built from TRBV2 and TRBJ2-2, with D uncertain. Trimming pared 6 bases from V and 4 bases from J, leaving 9 bases between. The CDR3 covers 13 residues. Germline loops: CDR1 SNHLY, CDR2 FYNNEI. The CDR3 here is CASRVQSTGELFF. CDR3 bases: TGTGCCAGCAGAGTACAGTCCACCGGGGAGCTGTTTTTT.

The chain is built from TRBV19 and TRBJ1-3; the match to TRBD1 covers 7 bases. Germline CDR1 LNHDA, CDR2 SQIVND (reference sequence). V dropped 6 bases and J dropped 1; count of bases not matched to a gene: 6. The CDR3 runs to 15 residues. CDR3 sequence (DNA): TGTGCCAGTAGCAAGCCGACAGGGTCTGGAAACACCATATATTTT. Translation gives CASSKPTGSGNTIYF.